These T cell receptor beta chains were read from a single sample in a study of blood T cell repertoires in COVID-19. Repertoires were generated with immunoSEQ multiplex PCR, while TCRdb's copy carries only in-frame clones and drops some. The table shows roughly 170,000 clones, with 87% occurring only once. The sample was peripheral blood. Receptor source: a young woman who had recovered from COVID-19. The CDR3 runs from the conserved cysteine through the conserved F or W. Each record gives: J gene, clone size, V gene, D gene, CDR3 DNA, CDR3 protein. A D gene is named only where the DNA matches it firmly. Clone size is given for some rows only: seen once, a few or many times, or a class if the clone is expanded.

j_call: TRBJ1-5
clone_size: NA
v_call: TRBV2
d_call: NA
cdr3_nt: TGTGCCAGCGAGAAGGACACCAATCAGCCCCAGCATTTT
cdr3_aa: CASEKDTNQPQHF

j_call: TRBJ2-2
clone_size: NA
v_call: TRBV19
d_call: TRBD2
cdr3_nt: TGTGCCAGTAGTCCATTACTAGCGGCAGAGACCGGGGAGCTGTTTTTT
cdr3_aa: CASSPLLAAETGELFF

j_call: TRBJ2-7
clone_size: NA
v_call: TRBV13
d_call: TRBD2
cdr3_nt: TGTGCCAGCAGCTTTAAACTAGCGGGGGGGGCCGAGCAGTACTTC
cdr3_aa: CASSFKLAGGAEQYF

j_call: TRBJ2-5
clone_size: once
v_call: TRBV7-2
d_call: NA
cdr3_nt: TGTGCCAGCAGCTTAGCCTGGACAGTTGGGGAGACCCAGTACTTC
cdr3_aa: CASSLAWTVGETQYF

j_call: TRBJ2-7
clone_size: NA
v_call: TRBV4-3
d_call: NA
cdr3_nt: TGCGCCAGCAGCCAATACGGGTTTCTAAATTCCTACGAGCAGTACTTC
cdr3_aa: CASSQYGFLNSYEQYF

j_call: TRBJ2-2
clone_size: few
v_call: TRBV5-1
d_call: TRBD2
cdr3_nt: TGCGCCAGCAGCTTGACCTGGCGGGGGGGCCCGAACACCGGGGAGCTGTTTTTT
cdr3_aa: CASSLTWRGGPNTGELFF

j_call: TRBJ1-1
clone_size: NA
v_call: TRBV5-1
d_call: TRBD1
cdr3_nt: TGCGCCAGCAGCATGGACAGGCCAACTCAAATGAACACTGAAGCTTTCTTT
cdr3_aa: CASSMDRPTQMNTEAFF

j_call: TRBJ2-5
clone_size: NA
v_call: TRBV7-2
d_call: NA
cdr3_nt: TGTGCCAGCAGCTATAGACAGCAAGAGACCCAGTACTTC
cdr3_aa: CASSYRQQETQYF

j_call: TRBJ1-2
clone_size: NA
v_call: TRBV5-1
d_call: NA
cdr3_nt: TGCGCCAGCAGCTTGGACCATTCCGGGACACTCTATGGCTACACCTTC
cdr3_aa: CASSLDHSGTLYGYTF

j_call: TRBJ1-1
clone_size: NA
v_call: TRBV3-1/TRBV3-2
d_call: NA
cdr3_nt: TGTGCCAGCAGCCAAGGACGGACAGACCTGAACACTGAAGCTTTCTTT
cdr3_aa: CASSQGRTDLNTEAFF

j_call: TRBJ1-1
clone_size: NA
v_call: TRBV11-2
d_call: NA
cdr3_nt: TGTGCCAGCAGCTTTTTGCAGAAGAACACTGAAGCTTTCTTT
cdr3_aa: CASSFLQKNTEAFF

j_call: TRBJ2-1
clone_size: NA
v_call: TRBV4-3
d_call: TRBD2
cdr3_nt: TGCGCCAGCAGCCGGGTAGCGGGGGGGAACAATGAGCAGTTCTTC
cdr3_aa: CASSRVAGGNNEQFF

j_call: TRBJ1-3
clone_size: NA
v_call: TRBV3-1/TRBV3-2
d_call: NA
cdr3_nt: TGTGCCAGCAGCCCCCTCTCTGGAAACACCATATATTTT
cdr3_aa: CASSPLSGNTIYF

j_call: TRBJ1-6
clone_size: NA
v_call: TRBV10-2
d_call: NA
cdr3_nt: TGCGCCAGCAGTGAGTCGGCAGTCTTCTTTCACTTT
cdr3_aa: CASSESAVFFHF

j_call: TRBJ1-3
clone_size: NA
v_call: TRBV6-1
d_call: NA
cdr3_nt: TGTGCCAGCAGTGAAGTAGCCGGGTCCGGAAACACCATATATTTT
cdr3_aa: CASSEVAGSGNTIYF

j_call: TRBJ1-2
clone_size: NA
v_call: TRBV4-1
d_call: TRBD1
cdr3_nt: TGCGCCAGCAGCATGGGACAGCGTAACTATGGCTACACCTTC
cdr3_aa: CASSMGQRNYGYTF

j_call: TRBJ2-3
clone_size: NA
v_call: TRBV7-3
d_call: TRBD2
cdr3_nt: TGTGCCAGCAGCCCCTTTGGCGGGGGGCTGACAGATACGCAGTATTTT
cdr3_aa: CASSPFGGGLTDTQYF

j_call: TRBJ1-1
clone_size: NA
v_call: TRBV5-1
d_call: NA
cdr3_nt: TGCGCCAGCAGCTTGGGTGGCTCGAACACTGAAGCTTTCTTT
cdr3_aa: CASSLGGSNTEAFF

j_call: TRBJ2-2
clone_size: once
v_call: TRBV7-9
d_call: NA
cdr3_nt: TGTGCCAGCACCCGGCGGAGGGTCTCCGGGGAGCTGTTTTTT
cdr3_aa: CASTRRRVSGELFF

j_call: TRBJ2-1
clone_size: NA
v_call: TRBV9
d_call: NA
cdr3_nt: TGTGCCAGCAGCGGTAGGGGCCCAAATGAGCAGTTCTTC
cdr3_aa: CASSGRGPNEQFF

j_call: TRBJ2-5
clone_size: NA
v_call: TRBV11-2
d_call: TRBD1
cdr3_nt: TGTGCCAGCAGTGCTGACAGGGGGCAAGGGGAGACCCAGTACTTC
cdr3_aa: CASSADRGQGETQYF

j_call: TRBJ2-1
clone_size: NA
v_call: TRBV4-1
d_call: TRBD2
cdr3_nt: TGCGCCAGCAGCCCTTTAGCGGGAGCGGAACCTGAGCAGTTCTTC
cdr3_aa: CASSPLAGAEPEQFF

j_call: TRBJ2-3
clone_size: NA
v_call: TRBV7-9
d_call: TRBD2
cdr3_nt: TGTGCCAGCAGCCCCTCGCGGGGGGGAACAGATACGCAGTATTTT
cdr3_aa: CASSPSRGGTDTQYF

j_call: TRBJ2-3
clone_size: few
v_call: TRBV19
d_call: TRBD2
cdr3_nt: TGTGCCAGTAGTCCCGGACTAGCGGGGAGGAGCACAGATACGCAGTATTTT
cdr3_aa: CASSPGLAGRSTDTQYF

j_call: TRBJ2-6
clone_size: few
v_call: TRBV27
d_call: TRBD1
cdr3_nt: TGTGCCAGCAGAATACAGGGGGCGGCTGGGGCCAACGTCCTGACTTTC
cdr3_aa: CASRIQGAAGANVLTF

j_call: TRBJ2-1
clone_size: NA
v_call: TRBV6-5
d_call: NA
cdr3_nt: TGTGCCAGCGGCCACAATGAGCAGTTCTTC
cdr3_aa: CASGHNEQFF

j_call: TRBJ2-1
clone_size: once
v_call: TRBV7-2
d_call: TRBD2
cdr3_nt: TGTGCCAGCAGCTTAGTAGCGGGACTATCCTACAATGAGCAGTTCTTC
cdr3_aa: CASSLVAGLSYNEQFF

j_call: TRBJ2-1
clone_size: NA
v_call: TRBV27
d_call: NA
cdr3_nt: TGTGCCAGCAGTCTCCGGCTAGATGAGCAGTTCTTC
cdr3_aa: CASSLRLDEQFF